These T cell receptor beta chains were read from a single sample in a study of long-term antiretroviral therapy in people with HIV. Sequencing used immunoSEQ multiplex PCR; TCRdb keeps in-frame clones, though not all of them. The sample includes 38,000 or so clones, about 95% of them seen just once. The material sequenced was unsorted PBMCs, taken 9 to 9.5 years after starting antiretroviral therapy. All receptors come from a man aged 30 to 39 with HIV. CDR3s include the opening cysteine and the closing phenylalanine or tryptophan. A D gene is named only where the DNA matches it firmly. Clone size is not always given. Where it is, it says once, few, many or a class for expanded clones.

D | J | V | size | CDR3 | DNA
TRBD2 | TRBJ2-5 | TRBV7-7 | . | CASSPSLAGGLETQYF | TGTGCTAGCAGCCCCAGCCTAGCGGGGGGATTAGAGACCCAGTACTTC
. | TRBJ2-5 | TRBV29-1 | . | CSVLGGNSETQYF | TGCAGCGTTCTTGGGGGGAATAGTGAGACCCAGTACTTC
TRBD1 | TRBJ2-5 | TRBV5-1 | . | CASSRTGQGARETQYF | TGCGCCAGCAGCAGAACGGGACAGGGGGCTCGCGAGACCCAGTACTTC
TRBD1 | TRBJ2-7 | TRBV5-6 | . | CASSPGQDEQYF | TGTGCCAGCAGCCCGGGACAGGACGAGCAGTACTTC
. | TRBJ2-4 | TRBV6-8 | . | CASRHGDLLAKNIQYF | TGTGCCAGCCGCCATGGTGATCTATTAGCCAAAAACATTCAGTACTTC
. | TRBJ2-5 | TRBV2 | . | CASRGYETQYF | TGTGCCAGCAGGGGATATGAGACCCAGTACTTC
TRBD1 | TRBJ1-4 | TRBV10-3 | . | CAISAGQQNEKLFF | TGTGCCATCAGTGCGGGACAGCAAAATGAAAAACTGTTTTTT
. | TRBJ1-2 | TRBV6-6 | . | CASSLGLSYGYTF | TGTGCCAGCAGTTTGGGACTGAGCTATGGCTACACCTTC
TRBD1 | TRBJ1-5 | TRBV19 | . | CASGQGNNQPQHF | TGTGCGTCGGGACAGGGGAACAATCAGCCCCAGCATTTT
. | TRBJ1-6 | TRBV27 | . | CASSFHRGGSGNSPLHF | TGTGCCAGCAGTTTTCACCGGGGAGGGTCCGGTAATTCACCCCTCCACTTT
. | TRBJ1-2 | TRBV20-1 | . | CSGVLTRGYTF | TGCAGTGGGGTACTTACCAGGGGCTACACCTTC
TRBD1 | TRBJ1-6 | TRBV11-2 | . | CASCRGQGNSPLHF | TGTGCCAGCTGCCGCGGACAGGGGAATTCACCCCTCCACTTT
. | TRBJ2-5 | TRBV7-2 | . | CASSLTRQETQYF | TGTGCCAGCAGCTTAACTAGGCAAGAGACCCAGTACTTC
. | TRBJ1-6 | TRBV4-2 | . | CASSQDRNPPLHF | TGTGCCAGCAGCCAGGACCGGAATCCGCCCCTCCACTTT
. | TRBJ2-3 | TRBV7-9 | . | CASSPSPPTDTQYF | TGTGCCAGCAGCCCATCCCCCCCGACAGATACGCAGTATTTT
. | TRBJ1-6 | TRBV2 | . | CASSEMTGGNSPLHF | TGTGCCAGCAGCGAAATGACAGGTGGTAATTCACCCCTCCACTTT
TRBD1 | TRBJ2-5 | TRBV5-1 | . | CASSKDRGRQETQYF | TGCGCCAGCAGCAAAGACAGGGGGCGGCAAGAGACCCAGTACTTC
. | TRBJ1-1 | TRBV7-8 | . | CASSPYRVGMEAFF | TGTGCCAGCAGCCCATACAGGGTTGGTATGGAAGCTTTCTTT
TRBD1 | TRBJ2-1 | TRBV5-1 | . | CASRSRDRGHEQFF | TGCGCCAGCAGAAGTCGGGACAGGGGGCATGAGCAGTTCTTC
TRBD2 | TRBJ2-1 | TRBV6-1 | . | CASRGLAGVNEQFF | TGTGCCAGCAGGGGACTAGCGGGGGTAAATGAGCAGTTCTTC
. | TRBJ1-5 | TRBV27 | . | CASAAAGWEQPQHF | TGTGCCAGTGCGGCGGCGGGGTGGGAACAGCCCCAGCATTTT
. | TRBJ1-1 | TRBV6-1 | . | CASSEWSSLNTEAFF | TGTGCCAGCAGTGAATGGAGCAGCCTGAACACTGAAGCTTTCTTT
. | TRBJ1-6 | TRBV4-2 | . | CASSQEPGTDNSPLHF | TGTGCCAGCAGCCAAGAGCCGGGTACGGATAATTCACCCCTCCACTTT
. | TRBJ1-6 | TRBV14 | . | CASSLAGYRVSPLHF | TGTGCCAGCAGCCTAGCGGGCTACAGGGTTTCACCCCTCCACTTT
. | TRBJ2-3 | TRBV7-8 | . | CASSPGPDTQYF | TGTGCCAGCAGCCCGGGGCCAGATACGCAGTATTTT
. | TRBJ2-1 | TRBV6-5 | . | CASSSGTLRVEQFF | TGTGCCAGCAGTTCCGGGACCCTCAGGGTTGAGCAGTTCTTC
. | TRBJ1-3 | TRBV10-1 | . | CASSRGYGNTIYF | TGCGCCAGCAGTAGAGGGTACGGAAACACCATATATTTT
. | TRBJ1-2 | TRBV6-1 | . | CASSEYPPNADGYTF | TGTGCCAGCAGTGAATACCCCCCTAACGCGGATGGCTACACCTTC
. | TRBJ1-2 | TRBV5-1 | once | CASSLRGAELGYGYTF | TGCGCCAGCAGCTTGCGTGGTGCGGAGCTCGGCTATGGCTACACCTTC
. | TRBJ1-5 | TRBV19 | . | CATKSGGYSNQPQHF | TGTGCCACTAAATCCGGGGGGTATAGCAATCAGCCCCAGCATTTT
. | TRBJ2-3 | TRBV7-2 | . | CASSLERSDTQYF | TGTGCCAGCAGCTTAGAACGCAGCGATACGCAGTATTTT
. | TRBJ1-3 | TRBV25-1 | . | CASSDTGHYGNTIYF | TGTGCCAGCAGTGACACAGGTCACTATGGGAACACCATATATTTT
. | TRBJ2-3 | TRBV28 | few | CASSLGAYGAQYF | TGTGCCAGCAGTCTAGGGGCCTACGGGGCGCAGTATTTT
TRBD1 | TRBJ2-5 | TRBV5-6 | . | CASSRQGVETQYF | TGTGCCAGCAGCCGACAGGGAGTGGAGACCCAGTACTTC
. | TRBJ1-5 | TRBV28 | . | CASSETGSQPQHF | TGTGCCAGCAGTGAAACAGGGAGTCAGCCCCAGCATTTT
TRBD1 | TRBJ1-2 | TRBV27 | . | CASSLGRGWLGYTF | TGTGCCAGCAGTTTGGGCAGGGGGTGGCTTGGCTACACCTTC
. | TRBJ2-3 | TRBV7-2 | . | CASSVSSGIADTQYF | TGTGCCAGCAGCGTCTCGTCGGGGATCGCAGATACGCAGTATTTT
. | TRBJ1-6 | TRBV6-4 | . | CASSPGTDNSPLHF | TGTGCCAGCAGCCCGGGAACTGATAATTCACCCCTCCACTTT
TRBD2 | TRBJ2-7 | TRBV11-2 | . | CASSLESSGASYEQYF | TGTGCCAGCAGCTTAGAATCTAGCGGGGCCTCCTACGAGCAGTACTTC
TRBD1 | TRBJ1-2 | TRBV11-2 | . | CASSLSGTVYGYTF | TGTGCCAGCAGCTTATCGGGGACAGTCTATGGCTACACCTTC
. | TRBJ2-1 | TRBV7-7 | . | CASSNSYNEQFF | TGTGCTAGCAGTAATTCCTACAATGAGCAGTTCTTC
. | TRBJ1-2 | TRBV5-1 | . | CASREGAPLYGYTF | TGCGCCAGCAGAGAGGGAGCACCGCTATATGGCTACACCTTC
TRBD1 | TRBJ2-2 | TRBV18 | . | CASSPPAPDRGGELFF | TGTGCCAGCTCACCACCTGCTCCCGACAGGGGCGGGGAGCTGTTTTTT
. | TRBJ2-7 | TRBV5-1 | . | CASSDSPGRGAYEQYF | TGCGCCAGCAGCGATAGTCCGGGACGGGGAGCCTACGAGCAGTACTTC
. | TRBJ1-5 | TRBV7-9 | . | CASTPRQPWQGNQPQHF | TGTGCCAGCACCCCACGACAACCCTGGCAGGGCAATCAGCCCCAGCATTTT